One and the same sample provided the 31 T cell receptor beta chains below, sequenced in a study of identical twins. Using its own MiXCR run on the 5' RACE reads, TCRdb lists one record per CDR3 protein. The repertoire holds 200,000 to 250,000 distinct CDR3 sequences, about an eighth seen once, with approximately 8.2% in the top ten. Input material: memory (CD45RO+) T cells sorted from blood. Source of these receptors: a woman in her late teens or twenties in good health.

The rearrangement joins TRBV20-1 to TRBJ2-5; D ambiguous. CDR3 length equals 16 residues. Trimming shortened V by 0 bases and J by 8 bases, and 22 bases separated the two germline ends. Germline lookup yields CDR1 DFQATT and CDR2 SNEGSKA (reference sequence). The CDR3 protein is CSARERGRSTGSTQYF. CDR3 bases: TGCAGTGCTAGAGAGAGAGGCAGGTCGACGGGTTCCACCCAGTACTTC.

The chain uses TRBV6-5 and TRBJ2-1; TRBD2 agrees at 9 bases. The CDR3 sequence is 15 residues long. The J segment lost 6 bases and the V segment lost 4 bases, leaving 7 bases of the junction unmatched. Germline loops: CDR1 MNHEY, CDR2 SVGAGI. The CDR3 DNA reads as TGTGCCAGCAGTTTATGGCTAGCGGGACCCAATGAGCAGTTCTTC. Translating it yields CASSLWLAGPNEQFF.

The rearrangement links TRBV4-1 to TRBJ2-7; D is possibly TRBD1 or TRBD2 (5 bases each). V was clipped by 4 bases and J by 8 bases, with 24 bases between them. This CDR3 region has 16 residues. Germline V gives CDR1 MGHRA, CDR2 YSYEKL. CDR3 sequence reads: CASSLAALGDPTKQYF. The DNA for the CDR3 is TGCGCCAGCAGCCTGGCCGCGCTGGGGGATCCTACGAAGCAGTACTTC.

This clonotype was found a few times. This chain joins TRBV5-1 and TRBJ2-7; D not resolved. The germline gives CDR1 SGHRS, CDR2 YFSETQ. The CDR3 is 14 residues long. V dropped 4 bases and J dropped 0 bases, with 11 bases sitting between them. The DNA for the CDR3 is TGCGCCAGCAGCGTGGGCTCTTACTCCTACGAGCAGTACTTC. Translated, it gives CASSVGSYSYEQYF.

This clonotype was observed many times. The rearrangement joins TRBV12-3 or TRBV12-4 to TRBJ2-7; D may be TRBD2 (6 bases). The CDR3 is 13 amino acids. V gave up 3 bases and J gave up 5 bases, with 11 bases separating them. CDR3 protein: CASSLIGGNEQYF. In nucleotides, the CDR3 is TGTGCCAGCAGTTTGATCGGGGGTAACGAGCAGTACTTC.

The V gene is TRBV5-1, the J gene TRBJ2-2, with a possible D match to TRBD1 (5 bases). Trimming removed 2 bases from V and 5 bases from J, with 10 bases in between. CDR3 length: 14 amino acids. Germline lookup yields CDR1 SGHRS and CDR2 YFSETQ. In DNA form, the CDR3 reads TGCGCCAGCAGCTTCAGCAGGGCAACCGGGGAGCTGTTTTTT. It encodes CASSFSRATGELFF.

This clonotype appeared a few times. J is TRBJ2-3 and V is TRBV9, with D possibly TRBD2 on 5 matching bases. The CDR3 has 14 residues. The V end was cut by 0 bases, the J end by 5 bases, with 10 bases between. CDR1 is SGDLS and CDR2 is YYNGEE in the germline V gene. CDR3 amino acids: CASSVEVAGDTQYF. DNA of the CDR3: TGTGCCAGCAGCGTAGAAGTGGCGGGAGATACGCAGTATTTT.

The chain employs TRBV12-3 or TRBV12-4 and TRBJ1-2, with 9 bases fitting TRBD1. Trimming cost V 5 bases and J 3 bases; bases outside gene matches: 4. The CDR3 loop spans 14 amino acids. The CDR3 here is CASSGTGIYYGYTF. The CDR3 bases are TGTGCCAGCAGTGGGACAGGGATCTACTATGGCTACACCTTC.

This clonotype was observed a few times. V is TRBV20-1 and J is TRBJ2-3; D unresolved. The V end was cut by 0 bases, the J end by 2 bases, with 3 bases between. This CDR3 is built from 12 residues. The germline V gene encodes CDR1 DFQATT and CDR2 SNEGSKA (reference sequence). The CDR3 is CSARDFTDTQYF. DNA of the CDR3: TGCAGTGCTAGAGACTTCACAGATACGCAGTATTTT.

The gene calls are TRBV2 and TRBJ1-5; a possible D gene is TRBD1 (5 bases). V was shortened by 7 bases and J by 7 bases, with 14 bases between the two germline ends. Germline-derived CDR1 and CDR2 are SNHLY and FYNNEI. The CDR3 contains 13 residues. DNA of the CDR3: TGTGCCAGCACGGGGCCAGAGCGACAGCCCCAGCATTTT. This encodes CASTGPERQPQHF. The full variable domain, completed using reference TRBV2 and TRBJ1-5, is EPEVTQTPSHQVTQMGQEVILRCVPISNHLYFYWYRQILGQKVEFLVSFYNNEISEKSEIFDDQFSVERPDGSNFTLKIRSTKLEDSAMYFCASTGPERQPQHFGDGTRLSIL.

This clonotype was counted only a few times. The chain recombines TRBV20-1 with TRBJ2-7; 11 positions agree with TRBD2. CDR1 DFQATT and CDR2 SNEGSKA come from the germline V gene (reference sequence). V gave up 7 bases and J gave up 3 bases; unmatched junction bases: 11. The CDR3 sequence is 15 residues long. The CDR3 region has the DNA TGCAGTGTTAGGAAACGACTAGCGGGGATCTACGAGCAGTACTTC. Encoded protein: CSVRKRLAGIYEQYF.

The V gene is TRBV11-2, the J gene TRBJ2-1; D may be TRBD2 (5 bases). The CDR3 runs to 11 residues. Germline V gene sequence: CDR1 SGHAT, CDR2 FQNNGV. V lost 6 bases to trimming and J lost 12 bases, with 12 bases between them. The CDR3 is CASSLYEGQFF. The CDR3 bases are TGTGCCAGCAGTCTCTATGAGGGGCAGTTCTTC.

At least ten counts were recorded for this clonotype. The gene calls are TRBV5-1 and TRBJ2-2; tentative D call: TRBD1 (6 bases). The CDR3 totals 15 residues. V dropped 4 bases and J dropped 3 bases, with 13 bases sitting between them. Germline assignment: CDR1 SGHRS and CDR2 YFSETQ. The CDR3 here is CASSDSTGYTGELFF. The DNA for the CDR3 is TGCGCCAGCAGCGACTCAACAGGGTACACCGGGGAGCTGTTTTTT.

A few counts support this clonotype. The chain employs TRBV20-1 and TRBJ2-3; 8 bases align to TRBD2. V dropped 1 base and J dropped 2; count of bases not matched to a gene: 8. The CDR3 has 16 residues. Germline CDR1 is DFQATT and CDR2 is SNEGSKA (reference sequence). The CDR3 protein is CSARGGRAGATDTQYF. CDR3 nucleotide sequence: TGCAGTGCTAGAGGAGGTAGAGCGGGGGCCACAGATACGCAGTATTTT.

The chain links TRBV11-2 to TRBJ1-4; possibly TRBD1 for D (5 bases). V was cut by 4 bases and J by 8 bases, with 20 bases left in between. The CDR3 is made up of 16 amino acids. CDR1 and CDR2 (germline): SGHAT, FQNNGV. The CDR3 region has the DNA TGTGCCAGCAGCTCCACCGGGACTCCCACCGGGGAAAAACTGTTTTTT. It codes for CASSSTGTPTGEKLFF.

This clonotype was recorded many times. The chain carries TRBV5-5 and TRBJ2-1; 10 bases map to TRBD2. Germline CDR1 reads SGHKS; CDR2 reads YYEKEE (reference sequence). The CDR3 covers 16 residues. With V trimmed by 3 bases and J by 3 bases, 6 bases remained unmatched. For the CDR3, the DNA is TGTGCCAGCAGCTCCTTACTAGCGGGAAGCTACAATGAGCAGTTCTTC. Its protein is CASSSLLAGSYNEQFF.

This clonotype was seen more than once but under ten times. The J gene is TRBJ2-1, the V gene TRBV6-1; 13 positions match TRBD2. Germline lookup yields CDR1 MNHNS and CDR2 SASEGT. This CDR3 has 15 residues. V shed 6 bases and J 9 bases; nucleotides not matched to a gene: 8. The CDR3 nucleotides read TGTGCCAGCAGAGGGGGACTAGCGGGAACCCTTGAGCAGTTCTTC. Translated: CASRGGLAGTLEQFF.

This clonotype was seen more than once but under ten times. The genes are TRBV18 and TRBJ2-7, with D possibly being TRBD1 (6 bases). V was cut by 4 bases and J by 3 bases, with 13 bases left in between. CDR1 is KGHSH, CDR2 LQKENI, per germline. CDR3 length equals 14 residues. CDR3 nucleotide sequence: TGTGCCAGCTCACTACAGGGTTCTTTCTACGAGCAGTACTTC. Its translation is CASSLQGSFYEQYF.

The V call is TRBV2, the J call TRBJ2-2, with D possibly matching TRBD1 (5 bases). V lost 4 bases, J lost 7 bases, and 10 bases lay in between. The CDR3 totals 13 residues. CDR1 is SNHLY and CDR2 is FYNNEI in the germline V gene. The CDR3 DNA is TGTGCCAGCAGTGTCCAGGGCCACGGGGAGCTGTTTTTT. This gives the protein CASSVQGHGELFF.

The genes are TRBV6-6 and TRBJ2-2; TRBD2 might be the D (6 bases). The CDR3 sequence is 13 residues long. Trimming pared 7 bases from V and 3 bases from J, leaving 9 bases between. Germline CDR1 is MNHNY and CDR2 is SVGAGI (reference sequence). CDR3 DNA: TGTGCCAGCAAGTGGGGGGACACCGGGGAGCTGTTTTTT. Protein: CASKWGDTGELFF.

This chain joins TRBV9 and TRBJ2-3; 7 positions agree with TRBD2. The CDR3 length is 15 residues. V shed 3 bases and J 4 bases; nucleotides not matched to a gene: 8. The germline gives CDR1 SGDLS, CDR2 YYNGEE. CDR3 DNA: TGTGCCAGCAGCGCGACTTTCGGGAGGTCAGATACGCAGTATTTT. Its translation: CASSATFGRSDTQYF.

This clonotype showed up just a few times. V and J are TRBV6-1 and TRBJ1-2; TRBD1 agrees at 7 bases. Trimming took 6 bases from V and 2 from J; bases not matched to a gene: 0. Germline CDR1 and CDR2: MNHNS and SASEGT. The CDR3 is 12 amino acids. The CDR3 spells CASRTGNYGYTF. In DNA, the CDR3 is TGTGCCAGCAGGACAGGGAACTATGGCTACACCTTC.

This clonotype has a count of ten or more. The chain carries TRBV5-1 and TRBJ2-2, with a weak D call TRBD1 (6 bases). There are 15 residues in the CDR3. V dropped 4 bases and J dropped 0 bases, with 10 bases sitting between them. From germline, CDR1 is SGHRS and CDR2 YFSETQ. CDR3 residues: CASSPGHANTGELFF. Written as DNA, the CDR3 is TGCGCCAGCAGCCCGGGACACGCGAACACCGGGGAGCTGTTTTTT. Combining the CDR3 with reference TRBV5-1 and TRBJ2-2 gives the whole variable domain KAGVTQTPRYLIKTRGQQVTLSCSPISGHRSVSWYQQTPGQGLQFLFEYFSETQRNKGNFPGRFSGRQFSNSRSEMNVSTLELGDSALYLCASSPGHANTGELFFGEGSRLTVL.

This clonotype was recorded a few times. The rearrangement joins TRBV14 to TRBJ2-1, with 14 bases identical to TRBD2. Per germline, CDR1 SGHDN and CDR2 FVKESK. The CDR3 has 18 residues. After removal of 4 bases from V and 0 bases from J, the junction contained 5 bases not matched to a gene. CDR3 residues: CASSPGTSGGSSYNEQFF. The CDR3 DNA is TGTGCCAGCAGCCCCGGGACTAGCGGGGGTAGCTCCTACAATGAGCAGTTCTTC.

This clonotype has only a few counts. CDR3 residues: CASRGSTFQNYGYTF. In DNA form, the CDR3 reads TGCGCCAGCAGGGGTTCAACGTTTCAGAACTATGGCTACACCTTC. The chain is built from TRBV5-1 and TRBJ1-2; D is undetermined. The V and J ends lost 5 bases and 2 bases respectively, with 16 bases between them. The CDR3 sequence is 15 residues long. The V gene's germline CDR1 is SGHRS and CDR2 YFSETQ.

The chain uses TRBV5-1 and TRBJ1-5; a possible D gene is TRBD1 (6 bases). CDR1 is SGHRS and CDR2 is YFSETQ in the germline V gene. With 0 bases removed from V and 5 bases from J, the gap between germline ends came to 9 bases. The CDR3 covers 14 residues. The CDR3 reads CASSLGRGDQPQHF. The CDR3 DNA follows: TGCGCCAGCAGCTTGGGCAGGGGAGATCAGCCCCAGCATTTT.

In its sample, this clonotype was seen a few times. The chain recombines TRBV6-5 with TRBJ1-1; D unclear. The germline CDR1 and CDR2 sequences are MNHEY and SVGAGI. V was clipped by 3 bases and J by 0 bases, with 14 bases between them. CDR3 length equals 16 residues. In DNA form, the CDR3 reads TGTGCCAGCAGTTATCGCCCCGCGAACCTGAACACTGAAGCTTTCTTT. Translation gives CASSYRPANLNTEAFF.

This clonotype occurred many times. V is TRBV20-1 and J is TRBJ2-7; 7 nucleotides line up with TRBD2. V lost 5 bases, J lost 2 bases, and 12 bases stayed unmatched. The CDR3 length is 15 residues. Germline CDR1 is DFQATT and CDR2 is SNEGSKA (reference sequence). The CDR3 reads CSAANPGTNPYEQYF. CDR3 DNA: TGCAGTGCTGCGAACCCCGGGACTAATCCCTACGAGCAGTACTTC.

CDR3 sequence (DNA): TGTGCCATCAGTGACCCGAACTTTTACGAGCAGTACTTC. Its protein is CAISDPNFYEQYF. The chain has TRBV10-3 and TRBJ2-7; D gene unclear. Germline CDR1 is ENHRY and CDR2 is SYGVKD. This CDR3 comprises 13 residues. The V and J ends lost 3 bases and 4 bases respectively, with 10 bases between them.

This clonotype appeared many times. The V call is TRBV20-1, the J call TRBJ2-1; perhaps TRBD2 as D (6 bases). Germline CDR1 is DFQATT and CDR2 is SNEGSKA (reference sequence). Trimming stripped 0 bases from V and 3 bases from J, with 15 bases between. CDR3 size: 16 residues. In DNA, the CDR3 is TGCAGTGCTAGAGATCAAACCGGAGGGGACTACAATGAGCAGTTCTTC. Its translation is CSARDQTGGDYNEQFF.

This chain uses TRBV27 with TRBJ2-7; D is possibly TRBD1 (6 bases). Trimming left V 0 bases short and J 3 bases short, with 9 bases between. This CDR3 has 14 residues. Germline CDR1 is MNHEY and CDR2 is SMNVEV (reference sequence). As DNA, the CDR3 is TGTGCCAGCAGTTTATCGATACAGGGCTACGAGCAGTACTTC. Its protein product is CASSLSIQGYEQYF.